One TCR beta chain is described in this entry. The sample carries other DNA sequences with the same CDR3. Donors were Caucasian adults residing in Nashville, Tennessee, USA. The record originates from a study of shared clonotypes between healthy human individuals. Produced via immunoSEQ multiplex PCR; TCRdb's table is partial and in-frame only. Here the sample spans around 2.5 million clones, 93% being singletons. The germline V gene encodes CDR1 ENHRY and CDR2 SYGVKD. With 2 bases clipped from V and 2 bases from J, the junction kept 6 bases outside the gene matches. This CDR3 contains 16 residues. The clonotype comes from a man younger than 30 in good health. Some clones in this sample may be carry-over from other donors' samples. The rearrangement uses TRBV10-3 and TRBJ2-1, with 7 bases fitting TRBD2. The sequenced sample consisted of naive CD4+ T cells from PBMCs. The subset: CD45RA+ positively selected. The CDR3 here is CAISEVASGTYNEQFF. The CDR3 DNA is TGTGCCATCAGTGAGGTGGCTAGCGGAACCTACAATGAGCAGTTCTTC.